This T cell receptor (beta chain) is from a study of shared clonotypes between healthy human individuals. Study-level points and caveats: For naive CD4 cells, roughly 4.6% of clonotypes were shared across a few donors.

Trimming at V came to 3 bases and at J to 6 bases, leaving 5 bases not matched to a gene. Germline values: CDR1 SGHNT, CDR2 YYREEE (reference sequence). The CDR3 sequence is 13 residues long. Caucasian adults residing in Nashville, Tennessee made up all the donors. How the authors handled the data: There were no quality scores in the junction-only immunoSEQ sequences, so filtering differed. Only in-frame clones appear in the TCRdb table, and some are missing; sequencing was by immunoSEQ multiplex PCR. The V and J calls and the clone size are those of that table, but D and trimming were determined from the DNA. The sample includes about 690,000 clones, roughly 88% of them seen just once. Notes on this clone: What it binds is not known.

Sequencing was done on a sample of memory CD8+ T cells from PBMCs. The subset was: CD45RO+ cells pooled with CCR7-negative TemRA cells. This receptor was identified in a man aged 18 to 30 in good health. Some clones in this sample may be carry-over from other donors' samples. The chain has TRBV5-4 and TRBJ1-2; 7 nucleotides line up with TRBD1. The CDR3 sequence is CASSYRGENGYTF. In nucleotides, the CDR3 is TGTGCCAGCAGCTACAGGGGTGAAAATGGCTACACCTTC.